The 14 T cell receptor beta chains reported below all come from one sample, sequenced in a study of cytomegalovirus exposure and HLA in healthy donors. Vbeta (60) and Jbeta (13) primers were used in the PCR. The method was immunoSEQ multiplex PCR; TCRdb's version includes in-frame clones alone and lacks a portion of them. The sample has 150,000 to 160,000 clones; about 74% are singletons. Source material: PBMCs. The receptors stem from a woman aged 40-49 years in good health and CMV-seronegative.

V is TRBV6-5 and J is TRBJ1-6; 8 nucleotides align to TRBD1. The V gene's germline CDR1 is MNHEY and CDR2 SVGAGI. Trimming at V came to 7 bases and at J to 10 bases, leaving 9 bases not matched to a gene. The CDR3 contains 14 residues. The CDR3 bases are TGTGCCAGCACCGCCGACAGGGGTTTCTCACCCCTCCACTTT. Amino acid sequence: CASTADRGFSPLHF.

The chain employs TRBV7-9 and TRBJ1-2, with D possibly TRBD1 on 6 matching bases. CDR3 length: 14 residues. From germline, CDR1 is SEHNR and CDR2 FQNEAQ (reference sequence). V shed 1 base and J shed 5 bases, with 11 bases lying between them. The CDR3 protein is CASSLGGLRYGYTF. The CDR3 DNA is TGTGCCAGCAGCTTAGGGGGGCTACGGTATGGCTACACCTTC. The full variable domain, rest sourced from reference TRBV7-9 and TRBJ1-2, is DTGVSQNPRHKITKRGQNVTFRCDPISEHNRLYWYRQTLGQGPEFLTYFQNEAQLEKSRLLSDRFSAERPKGSFSTLEIQRTEQGDSAMYLCASSLGGLRYGYTFGSGTRLTVV.

The chain employs TRBV4-2 and TRBJ1-5; D ambiguous. This CDR3 is 15 amino acids long. V was clipped by 0 bases and J by 1 base, with 7 bases between them. CDR1 is LGHNA, CDR2 YNFKEQ, per germline. The CDR3 region is CASSQDRGSNQPQHF. As DNA, the CDR3 is TGTGCCAGCAGCCAAGATCGTGGCAGCAATCAGCCCCAGCATTTT.

The rearrangement links TRBV5-1 to TRBJ1-1; 8 nucleotides align to TRBD1. Trimming cost V 3 bases and J 1 base; bases outside gene matches: 5. The CDR3 consists of 15 residues. The germline gives CDR1 SGHRS, CDR2 YFSETQ. The CDR3 region has the DNA TGCGCCAGCAGCTCACAGACAGGGGCGAACACTGAAGCTTTCTTT. Translating gives CASSSQTGANTEAFF.

J is TRBJ2-2 and V is TRBV2; 10 positions match TRBD1. J was trimmed by 0 bases and V by 2 bases; bases with no gene match: 3. The CDR3 has 17 residues. CDR1 is SNHLY and CDR2 is FYNNEI in the germline V gene. The CDR3 nucleotides are TGTGCCAGCAGTGAAAGACAGGGGGCTTCGAACACCGGGGAGCTGTTTTTT. This encodes CASSERQGASNTGELFF.

The J gene is TRBJ1-1, the V gene TRBV5-1, with D hard to call. The V end lost 0 bases, the J end lost 2 bases, and 5 bases lay between the germline ends. The CDR3 has 13 amino acids. The germline CDR1 and CDR2 sequences are SGHRS and YFSETQ. CDR3 DNA: TGCGCCAGCAGCTTGGGACTTAACACTGAAGCTTTCTTT. It translates to CASSLGLNTEAFF.

This clone was seen a handful of times. This chain joins TRBV6-1 and TRBJ1-2, with D possibly TRBD1 on 6 matching bases. V was trimmed by 5 bases and J by 3 bases, leaving 16 bases between them. CDR3 length: 15 residues. Germline CDR1 MNHNS, CDR2 SASEGT. CDR3 coding DNA: TGTGCCAGCAGTAGCGGGGGGCGGCCTCACTATGGCTACACCTTC. Translation gives CASSSGGRPHYGYTF.

This clone has more than one count but fewer than ten. The chain couples TRBV9 to TRBJ1-2, with TRBD1 as a possible D gene (6 bases). This CDR3 spans 15 amino acids. V lost 2 bases and J lost 1, with 12 bases in between. The germline gives CDR1 SGDLS, CDR2 YYNGEE. CDR3 amino acids: CASSVRTDHNYGYTF. The DNA for the CDR3 is TGTGCCAGCAGCGTCCGGACAGACCATAACTATGGCTACACCTTC.

The gene calls are TRBV6-5 and TRBJ2-7; 8 bases match TRBD1. The CDR3 sequence is 14 residues long. The V gene's germline CDR1 is MNHEY and CDR2 SVGAGI. The trim removed 6 bases at V and 3 bases at J, leaving 7 bases unmatched. CDR3 sequence (DNA): TGTGCCAGCAGAGAAGGACAGGGTTTCTACGAGCAGTACTTC. Amino acid sequence: CASREGQGFYEQYF.

This clone appeared a few times. V is TRBV6-1 and J is TRBJ1-5; D unresolved. Germline lookup yields CDR1 MNHNS and CDR2 SASEGT. Trimming removed 4 bases from V and 6 bases from J, with 13 bases in between. CDR3 length: 14 residues. The CDR3 DNA sequence: TGTGCCAGCAGTGGGCGAGGTGGAGGTCAGCCCCAGCATTTT. Translating gives CASSGRGGGQPQHF.

The genes are TRBV5-4 and TRBJ2-5; tentatively, D is TRBD2 (5 bases). Germline V CDR1 and CDR2: SGHNT, YYREEE (reference sequence). Trimming removed 1 base from V and 5 bases from J, with 12 bases in between. The CDR3 totals 14 residues. This chain's CDR3 is CASSLFTRRETQYF. CDR3 DNA: TGTGCCAGCAGCTTGTTTACTCGGAGGGAGACCCAGTACTTC.

The rearrangement links TRBV19 to TRBJ1-2; TRBD1 is a possible D gene (6 bases). Between the trimmed V and J ends, which lost 3 bases and 6 bases, there was a span of 23 bases. CDR3 length equals 17 residues. CDR1 is LNHDA, CDR2 SQIVND, per germline (reference sequence). The CDR3 is CASSIPPGVRADDGYTF. CDR3 bases: TGTGCCAGTAGTATCCCCCCAGGGGTGAGGGCCGACGATGGCTACACCTTC. Full variable domain (remainder filled in from reference TRBV19 and TRBJ1-2): DGGITQSPKYLFRKEGQNVTLSCEQNLNHDAMYWYRQDPGQGLRLIYYSQIVNDFQKGDIAEGYSVSREKKESFPLTVTSAQKNPTAFYLCASSIPPGVRADDGYTFGSGTRLTVV.

CDR3 in DNA: TGCAGCGTTGACTTGGCTGGGGACAGGGGATACAATGAGCAGTTCTTC. This gives the protein CSVDLAGDRGYNEQFF. V is TRBV29-1 and J is TRBJ2-1, with 10 bases lining up with TRBD1. J was trimmed by 4 bases and V by 3 bases; bases with no gene match: 9. Germline V gene data show CDR1 as SQVTM and CDR2 as ANQGSEA. The CDR3 sequence is 16 residues long.

This sequence joins TRBV7-8 and TRBJ2-1, with 7 bases lining up with TRBD1. V lost 1 base to trimming and J lost 2 bases; unmatched junction nucleotides: 2. Germline V gene sequence: CDR1 SGHVS, CDR2 FQNEAQ. The CDR3 extends over 15 amino acids. The CDR3 sequence: CASSLDQGAYNEQFF. CDR3 bases: TGTGCCAGCAGCTTAGACCAGGGGGCCTACAATGAGCAGTTCTTC.